Presented here are 26 T cell receptor beta chains from one specimen sequenced in a study of blood T cells in healthy people across ages. Then a second PCR, running roughly 7 to 12 cycles, was carried out with a sample-barcoded 5' primer and a J-beta primer mix. TCRdb redid the calling of the 5' RACE reads with MiXCR, one entry per CDR3 protein. The sample holds roughly 500,000 distinct CDR3 sequences, 27% seen once. Material for sequencing was blood. These receptors were obtained from a woman in her 70s in good health.

This clonotype was picked up a small number of times. CDR3 nucleotide sequence: TGCAGTGCTAGTATTGGCAGGGTTGAACGCGAGCAGTACTTC. Protein sequence: CSASIGRVEREQYF. The chain recombines TRBV20-1 with TRBJ2-5; D is perhaps TRBD1 (5 bases). The J call may be faulty, since TRBJ2-7 better matches the DNA end. The germline CDR1 and CDR2 sequences are DFQATT and SNEGSKA (reference sequence). The CDR3 has 14 residues.

This chain joins TRBV5-1 and TRBJ1-1; 10 positions agree with TRBD1. This CDR3 has 16 amino acids. V was clipped by 4 bases and J by 3 bases; unmatched bases: 9. From germline, CDR1 is SGHRS and CDR2 YFSETQ. The CDR3 sequence: CASSPGTGVGYTEAFF. The CDR3 region has the DNA TGCGCCAGCAGCCCCGGGACAGGGGTCGGCTACACTGAAGCTTTCTTT.

This chain uses TRBV7-2 with TRBJ2-4, with TRBD2 as a possible D gene (5 bases). The germline V gene has CDR1 SGHTA and CDR2 FQGNSA. The CDR3 spans 15 residues. V was pared by 8 bases and J by 0 bases, with 14 bases between. CDR3: CASGLGEGAKNIQYF. The CDR3 DNA reads as TGTGCCAGCGGCCTAGGTGAGGGAGCCAAAAACATTCAGTACTTC.

This clonotype was observed a handful of times. The gene calls are TRBV12-3 or TRBV12-4 and TRBJ2-5; TRBD1 agrees at 9 bases. The CDR3 loop spans 14 amino acids. V was clipped by 6 bases and J by 5 bases; unmatched bases: 7. The CDR3 nucleotides are TGTGCCAGCAGCCCGGGACAGGGTTACGAGACCCAGTACTTC. Translated, it gives CASSPGQGYETQYF.

The gene calls are TRBV7-9 and TRBJ2-7; TRBD2 aligns across 9 bases. The CDR3 totals 15 residues. The germline CDR1 and CDR2 sequences are SEHNR and FQNEAQ (reference sequence). V lost 0 bases to trimming and J lost 3 bases; unmatched junction nucleotides: 3. Here the CDR3 DNA reads TGTGCCAGCAGCTTAGCGCTAGCGGGGAACTACGAGCAGTACTTC. Protein sequence: CASSLALAGNYEQYF.

V and J are TRBV10-3 and TRBJ2-5; the match to TRBD2 covers 10 bases. The germline V gene encodes CDR1 ENHRY and CDR2 SYGVKD. The CDR3 sequence is 14 residues long. V was clipped by 5 bases and J by 2 bases; unmatched bases: 2. The CDR3 DNA is TGTGCCATCAGTCCGGGACTAGCGCAAGAGACCCAGTACTTC. As protein: CAISPGLAQETQYF.

This clonotype was detected a few times. The chain carries TRBV12-3 or TRBV12-4 and TRBJ2-5; 7 nucleotides line up with TRBD2. The last part of the DNA fits TRBJ2-1 better; the J call may be wrong. The CDR3 sequence is 14 residues long. The DNA for the CDR3 is TGTGCCAGCAGTCTGGGGGGGACTAAGGATGAGCAGTTCTTC. Amino acid sequence: CASSLGGTKDEQFF.

Details on this clonotype: This CDR3 fails to terminate in the conserved phenylalanine or tryptophan, so it likely reflects a read error. The chain joins TRBV7-9 to TRBJ2-5, with a tentative D call TRBD1 (6 bases). TRBJ2-1 explains the end of the DNA better; the J call may be wrong. The germline CDR1 and CDR2 sequences are SEHNR and FQNEAQ (reference sequence). This CDR3 is built from 16 residues. CDR3 DNA: TGTGCCAGCAGCCCACCGAGGGGGTTAAGAGTGAATGAGCAGTTCCTC. This sequence encodes CASSPPRGLRVNEQFL.

This clonotype was seen a handful of times. V usage is TRBV20-1 and J usage is TRBJ2-3, with 9 bases matching TRBD1. The CDR3 totals 19 residues. J was trimmed by 1 base and V by 4 bases; bases with no gene match: 18. Germline CDR1 reads DFQATT; CDR2 reads SNEGSKA (reference sequence). For the CDR3, the DNA is TGCAGTGCTAATAAAGACAGGGGGAGACTCTCTTATGGCACAGATACGCAGTATTTT. Its protein product is CSANKDRGRLSYGTDTQYF.

The CDR3 DNA is TGCGCCAGCAGCCAGAGCCCGGGGACAGCATATGGCTACACCTTC. The encoded protein is CASSQSPGTAYGYTF. The chain has TRBV4-3 and TRBJ1-2; 7 bases match TRBD1. Germline V gives CDR1 LGHNA, CDR2 YSLEER. CDR3 length: 15 residues. The V and J ends lost 3 bases and 5 bases, in that order; junction bases with no gene match: 9.

This clonotype was seen once. The CDR3 loop reads CASRLGLAGGNEQFF. CDR3 nucleotides: TGTGCCAGCAGACTCGGACTAGCGGGGGGTAATGAGCAGTTCTTC. The gene calls are TRBV3-1 and TRBJ2-5; 14 nucleotides line up with TRBD2. The end of the DNA is better explained by TRBJ2-1, so the J call may be wrong. Germline CDR1 and CDR2: LGHDT and YNNKEL (reference sequence). The CDR3 length is 15 residues.

The chain carries TRBV19 and TRBJ2-5; D possibly uses TRBD1 or TRBD2 (5 bases each). CDR1 is LNHDA and CDR2 is SQIVND in the germline V gene (reference sequence). There are 11 residues in the CDR3. V dropped 3 bases and J dropped 7 bases, with 6 bases sitting between them. The CDR3 nucleotides are TGTGCCAGTAGTATTGGGGGGACCCAGTACTTC. Its protein is CASSIGGTQYF.

This clonotype was recorded once. A much larger clone differs by one base, so this may be a read error. The chain is built from TRBV15 and TRBJ2-1, with TRBD1 identical over 7 bases. CDR1 is LNHNV, CDR2 YYDKDF, per germline (reference sequence). This CDR3 region has 17 residues. The CDR3, as DNA: TGTGCCACCAGCAGGTGGCAGGGGGTCCTCTCCTACAATGAGAAGTTCTTC. Its translation: CATSRWQGVLSYNEKFF.

About this clonotype itself: Its ends do not fully match the called genes, so a read error is possible. V gene TRBV6-2 or TRBV6-3 combines with J gene TRBJ2-5; D unresolved. The CDR3 sequence is 13 residues long. Looked up from germline, CDR1 is MNHEY and CDR2 is SVGEGT. The CDR3 spells CASSYVPQETQYF. The CDR3 nucleotides read TGCGCCAGCAGTTACGTCCCCCAAGAGACCCAGTACTTC.

This clonotype was detected only a few times. The chain has TRBV19 and TRBJ1-1, with 8 bases aligning to TRBD1. V was clipped by 4 bases and J by 6 bases; unmatched bases: 4. This CDR3 has 13 amino acids. Germline V gives CDR1 LNHDA, CDR2 SQIVND (reference sequence). CDR3 nucleotides: TGTGCCAGTAGTACCACGACAGGGGCTGAAGCTTTCTTT. Its protein is CASSTTTGAEAFF. The full variable domain, in which reference TRBV19 and TRBJ1-1 provide the parts outside the CDR3, is DGGITQSPKYLFRKEGQNVTLSCEQNLNHDAMYWYRQDPGQGLRLIYYSQIVNDFQKGDIAEGYSVSREKKESFPLTVTSAQKNPTAFYLCASSTTTGAEAFFGQGTRLTVV.

This rearrangement joins TRBV7-2 to TRBJ2-5; TRBD2 aligns across 12 bases. Looked up from germline, CDR1 is SGHTA and CDR2 is FQGNSA. The J segment lost 4 bases and the V segment lost 0 bases, leaving 12 bases of the junction unmatched. The CDR3 spans 19 residues. CDR3 coding DNA: TGTGCCAGCAGCTTAGCTGTAAGAAAACCGGGACTAGCGGGAGAGACCCAGTACTTC. Protein: CASSLAVRKPGLAGETQYF.

This clonotype has only a few counts. The rearrangement links TRBV10-3 to TRBJ1-2; D uncertain. Germline V lookup: CDR1 ENHRY, CDR2 SYGVKD. Trimming took 2 bases from V and 5 from J, leaving 6 bases between them. This CDR3 comprises 12 residues. The CDR3 nucleotides are TGTGCCATCAGTGAGGAGGTTTATGGCTACACCTTC. This sequence encodes CAISEEVYGYTF.

The genes are TRBV20-1 and TRBJ1-4, with a tentative D call TRBD1 (6 bases). CDR1 is DFQATT, CDR2 SNEGSKA, per germline (reference sequence). The length of the CDR3 is 15 residues. V lost 0 bases, J lost 6 bases, and 14 bases lay in between. In DNA form, the CDR3 reads TGCAGTGCTAGAGACCAGACAGGAGATTATGAAAAACTGTTTTTT. Translating it yields CSARDQTGDYEKLFF.

The genes are TRBV5-1 and TRBJ1-1; D gene unclear. Germline CDR1 is SGHRS and CDR2 is YFSETQ. Trimming shortened V by 4 bases and J by 1 base, and 8 bases separated the two germline ends. The CDR3 runs to 13 residues. CDR3 DNA sequence: TGCGCCAGCAGCGACCGGCGGAACACTGAAGCTTTCTTT. The encoded protein is CASSDRRNTEAFF.

This clonotype was counted once. CDR3 sequence (DNA): TGCAGCGTTGCGAGCAGAGCAGATACGCAGTATTTT. Translating it yields CSVASRADTQYF. The chain uses TRBV29-1 and TRBJ2-3; the D is unclear. In germline, CDR1 is SQVTM, CDR2 ANQGSEA. V shed 4 bases and J shed 4 bases, with 9 bases lying between them. The CDR3 extends over 12 amino acids.

The rearrangement joins TRBV6-5 to TRBJ1-1; 8 bases line up with TRBD1. V was clipped by 6 bases and J by 7 bases; unmatched bases: 10. CDR1 and CDR2 (germline): MNHEY, SVGAGI. The CDR3 has 14 amino acids. CDR3 region: CASRPRQGYNEAFF. CDR3 nucleotide sequence: TGTGCCAGCAGGCCTCGACAGGGGTACAATGAAGCTTTCTTT.

This clonotype was detected a few times. This rearrangement joins TRBV2 to TRBJ1-4; 8 bases line up with TRBD1. Germline V lookup: CDR1 SNHLY, CDR2 FYNNEI. The CDR3 length is 15 residues. V was clipped by 2 bases and J by 7 bases; unmatched bases: 6. CDR3 coding DNA: TGTGCCAGCAGTGAATATAGAACAGGGGGTGAAAAACTGTTTTTT. Amino acid sequence: CASSEYRTGGEKLFF.

Only one count was recorded for this clonotype. This chain joins TRBV20-1 and TRBJ1-1; D ambiguous. The ends were cut back, 1 base at V and 1 base at J, with 4 bases in the middle. The CDR3 totals 12 residues. Looked up from germline, CDR1 is DFQATT and CDR2 is SNEGSKA (reference sequence). CDR3 protein: CSARVANTEAFF. As DNA, the CDR3 is TGCAGTGCTAGAGTAGCGAACACTGAAGCTTTCTTT.

CDR3 coding DNA: TGCAGTGCTAGGTCTCCGGGACAGGGGGCGGAATCCTACGAGCAGTACTTC. Translated, it gives CSARSPGQGAESYEQYF. The chain couples TRBV20-1 to TRBJ2-7; 12 bases are shared with TRBD1. The V gene's germline CDR1 is DFQATT and CDR2 SNEGSKA (reference sequence). V shed 3 bases, J shed 1 base, and the junction held 10 bases outside the gene matches. The CDR3 spans 17 residues.

V and J are TRBV9 and TRBJ2-2; 9 nucleotides agree with TRBD1. This CDR3 has 16 amino acids. The V and J ends lost 4 bases and 5 bases, in that order; junction bases with no gene match: 9. The germline V gene encodes CDR1 SGDLS and CDR2 YYNGEE. The CDR3: CASSTRGQGFTGELFF. DNA for the CDR3: TGTGCCAGCAGCACTAGGGGACAGGGATTTACCGGGGAGCTGTTTTTT.

The gene calls are TRBV7-9 and TRBJ1-2; tentatively, D is TRBD1 (5 bases). V lost 4 bases and J lost 4, with 16 bases in between. The length of the CDR3 is 15 residues. CDR1 is SEHNR and CDR2 is FQNEAQ in the germline V gene (reference sequence). CDR3 protein: CASSSVGVGPYGYTF. Written as DNA, the CDR3 is TGTGCCAGCAGCTCCGTAGGGGTTGGGCCCTATGGCTACACCTTC.